Listed below are T cell receptor beta chains from one sample, sequenced in a study of CD8 T cells in ankylosing spondylitis. TCRdb analysed the 5' RACE reads with MiXCR anew, one entry per CDR3 protein. The data show 350,000 or so distinct CDR3 sequences, with roughly 8% seen just once and roughly 14% held by the top ten. The sample comprised blood, either unsorted or a sorted T cell fraction (not recorded which). These receptors were taken from a male donor with ankylosing spondylitis. Both conserved end residues are part of each CDR3. D genes are given only for firm matches. Expanded clones are given a class, and other clones once, few, many or no size at all.

d_gene,abundance,v_gene,j_gene,CDR3aa,CDR3nt
NA,many,TRBV14,TRBJ2-1,CASSPMGGLYNEQFF,TGTGCCAGCAGCCCCATGGGGGGGCTTTACAATGAGCAGTTCTTC
NA,many,TRBV7-6,TRBJ2-7,CASSLAKASEQYF,TGTGCCAGCAGCTTAGCGAAAGCCTCCGAGCAGTACTTC
TRBD1,many,TRBV29-1,TRBJ1-2,CSVEPTGEYGYTF,TGCAGCGTTGAGCCGACAGGGGAGTACGGCTACACCTTC
NA,NA,TRBV5-1,TRBJ2-5,CASSLADFPEETQYF,TGCGCCAGCAGCTTGGCCGATTTCCCGGAAGAGACCCAGTACTTC
NA,NA,TRBV5-5,TRBJ2-6,CASSLGQISGANVLTF,TGTGCCAGCAGCTTGGGACAGATCTCTGGGGCCAACGTCCTGACTTTC
NA,few,TRBV7-3,TRBJ2-1,CASSLEVGWTEQFF,TGTGCCAGCAGCCTAGAAGTTGGGTGGACTGAGCAGTTCTTC
NA,few,TRBV5-1,TRBJ1-1,CASSLKQNSNTEAFF,TGCGCCAGCAGCCTAAAACAGAATTCGAACACTGAAGCTTTCTTT
NA,many,TRBV29-1,TRBJ2-5,CSVGGEDQETQYF,TGCAGCGTTGGGGGGGAGGACCAAGAGACCCAGTACTTC
NA,NA,TRBV20-1,TRBJ1-1,CSAPLGQGNTEAFF,TGCAGTGCTCCCCTGGGGCAGGGAAACACTGAAGCTTTCTTT
NA,few,TRBV29-1,TRBJ1-1,CSLGGVYTEAFF,TGCAGCTTAGGAGGGGTGTACACTGAAGCTTTCTTT
NA,NA,TRBV25-1,TRBJ2-5,CASSEAGTKETQYF,TGTGCCAGCAGTGAAGCAGGGACGAAAGAGACCCAGTACTTC
TRBD2,few,TRBV20-1,TRBJ2-3,CSAGTSGGGTDTQYF,TGCAGTGCGGGGACTAGCGGGGGGGGCACAGATACGCAGTATTTT
TRBD1,few,TRBV20-1,TRBJ2-1,CSARIIGTGANEQFF,TGCAGTGCTAGGATAATCGGGACAGGGGCCAATGAGCAGTTCTTC
TRBD1,many,TRBV5-1,TRBJ1-1,CASSPGRGHGNTEAFF,TGCGCCAGCAGCCCGGGGAGGGGGCATGGGAACACTGAAGCTTTCTTT
TRBD1,NA,TRBV5-1,TRBJ2-7,CASSLDTGVYEQYF,TGCGCCAGCAGCTTGGACACAGGGGTATACGAGCAGTACTTC
NA,NA,TRBV2,TRBJ2-4,CAGQEAKNIQYF,TGTGCCGGCCAGGAAGCCAAAAACATTCAGTACTTC
TRBD2,few,TRBV20-1,TRBJ2-3,CSAREGGRRTDTQYF,TGCAGTGCTAGAGAGGGCGGGAGGCGCACAGATACGCAGTATTTT
NA,NA,TRBV15,TRBJ2-2,CATSPRQFAGELFF,TGTGCCACCAGCCCCAGACAATTCGCCGGGGAGCTGTTTTTT
TRBD2,NA,TRBV9,TRBJ2-1,CASSYGTSAFGRNEQFF,TGTGCCAGCAGCTACGGGACTAGCGCCTTTGGGCGCAATGAGCAGTTCTTC
TRBD2,many,TRBV12-3/TRBV12-4,TRBJ2-1,CASRGLAGGQGSYNEQFF,TGTGCCAGCAGAGGACTAGCGGGAGGGCAAGGGTCCTACAATGAGCAGTTCTTC
TRBD1,few,TRBV10-3,TRBJ1-3,CAISANRGSGNTIYF,TGTGCCATCAGTGCTAACAGGGGATCTGGAAACACCATATATTTT
NA,few,TRBV7-6,TRBJ1-5,CASSLERAPNQPQHF,TGTGCCAGCAGCTTAGAACGGGCTCCGAATCAGCCCCAGCATTTT
NA,NA,TRBV11-2,TRBJ2-1,CASRRRASRGSYNEQFF,TGTGCCAGCAGAAGGAGGGCTAGCCGTGGGTCCTACAATGAGCAGTTCTTC
NA,few,TRBV12-3/TRBV12-4,TRBJ2-1,CASRGGQLNEQFF,TGTGCCAGCAGGGGTGGACAATTAAATGAGCAGTTCTTC
NA,few,TRBV19,TRBJ2-1,CASSPGQSDNEQFF,TGTGCCAGTAGTCCAGGACAGTCCGACAATGAGCAGTTCTTC
NA,NA,TRBV29-1,TRBJ1-2,CSVLMGGIYYGYTF,TGCAGCGTGCTGATGGGGGGAATCTACTATGGCTACACCTTC
NA,few,TRBV3-1,TRBJ2-7,CASSQVWDRFVYYEQYF,TGTGCCAGCAGCCAAGTTTGGGATAGGTTCGTCTACTACGAGCAGTACTTC
NA,few,TRBV20-1,TRBJ1-3,CSATHRRNTIYF,TGCAGTGCAACACACAGGAGAAACACCATATATTTT
TRBD1,few,TRBV12-3/TRBV12-4,TRBJ1-5,CASSGQVGQPQHF,TGTGCCAGCAGTGGACAGGTTGGTCAGCCCCAGCATTTT
NA,many,TRBV28,TRBJ2-1,CASSLTGGNEQFF,TGTGCCAGCAGTTTAACTGGCGGGAATGAGCAGTTCTTC
NA,NA,TRBV29-1,TRBJ1-1,CSVTDSGDTEAFF,TGCAGCGTTACAGACTCAGGGGACACTGAAGCTTTCTTT
NA,few,TRBV6-1,TRBJ2-2,CASGRQNANTGELFF,TGTGCCAGCGGACGACAGAACGCGAACACCGGGGAGCTGTTTTTT
NA,NA,TRBV5-5,TRBJ2-7,CASSWDISYEQYF,TGTGCCAGCAGTTGGGACATCTCCTACGAGCAGTACTTC
TRBD1,few,TRBV9,TRBJ2-7,CASSVARSGGKYEQYF,TGTGCCAGCAGCGTAGCTAGGTCAGGGGGTAAATACGAGCAGTACTTC
TRBD1,NA,TRBV27,TRBJ2-1,CASTSGTGIHEQFF,TGTGCCAGCACATCCGGGACAGGGATTCATGAGCAGTTCTTC
TRBD2,few,TRBV12-3/TRBV12-4,TRBJ2-7,CASSPGLAGYSYEQYF,TGTGCCAGCAGTCCGGGACTAGCGGGTTACTCCTACGAGCAGTACTTC
NA,few,TRBV6-5,TRBJ2-2,CASSYGSGELFF,TGTGCCAGCAGTTACGGGTCCGGGGAGCTGTTTTTT
NA,NA,TRBV7-2,TRBJ2-5,CASSQDPQGARETQYF,TGTGCCAGCAGCCAAGATCCACAGGGTGCACGCGAGACCCAGTACTTC
TRBD2,NA,TRBV27,TRBJ2-2,CASSGLAGGAAGELFF,TGTGCCAGCAGCGGACTAGCGGGAGGGGCGGCCGGGGAGCTGTTTTTT
TRBD2,NA,TRBV28,TRBJ2-1,CASSMRTSGRGEQFF,TGTGCCAGCAGCATGCGGACTAGCGGGAGGGGTGAGCAGTTCTTC
NA,few,TRBV5-1,TRBJ2-3,CASSLAQPRTDTQYF,TGCGCCAGCAGCTTAGCACAGCCTCGCACAGATACGCAGTATTTT
NA,few,TRBV27,TRBJ2-1,CASTTGSRQFF,TGTGCCAGCACTACCGGGTCCAGGCAGTTCTTC
TRBD1,few,TRBV9,TRBJ2-2,CASSAYRGGLPGELFF,TGTGCCAGCAGCGCTTACAGGGGTGGGCTTCCCGGGGAGCTGTTTTTT
TRBD2,NA,TRBV3-1,TRBJ2-1,CASSQGGGLAVGEQFF,TGTGCCAGCAGCCAAGGAGGGGGACTAGCGGTAGGTGAGCAGTTCTTC
TRBD1,NA,TRBV5-1,TRBJ1-2,CASSLASRGSYGYTF,TGCGCCAGCAGCTTGGCGTCCAGGGGGTCGTATGGCTACACCTTC
NA,many,TRBV10-3,TRBJ2-2,CAISSSGYPYTGELFF,TGTGCCATCAGCTCTTCAGGGTACCCTTACACCGGGGAGCTGTTTTTT
NA,many,TRBV29-1,TRBJ1-5,CSVGQYSNQPQHF,TGCAGCGTCGGACAGTATAGCAATCAGCCCCAGCATTTT
NA,few,TRBV20-1,TRBJ2-7,CSAATGRWGEQYF,TGCAGTGCTGCCACAGGGAGGTGGGGCGAGCAGTACTTC
TRBD2,few,TRBV11-3,TRBJ2-1,CASSLGREGYNEQFF,TGTGCCAGCAGCTTAGGGCGGGAGGGGTACAATGAGCAGTTCTTC